This T cell receptor beta chain was documented in a study of blood T cell repertoires in COVID-19. About the research overall: Samples of COVID-19 (acute and convalescent) were obtained from the United States, Italy and Spain.

Donors were grouped by their self-reported clinical history. The study counted Cohort 3 donors as recovered given two negative PCRs, clearance, or symptom resolution. J gave up 6 bases and V 6 bases, and 10 bases lay outside the gene matches. CDR3 size: 15 residues. The germline CDR1 and CDR2 sequences are SEHNR and FQNEAQ (reference sequence). Original processing notes: Counts of nucleated cells, estimated from reference gene primer amplification, were obtained. The repertoire was sequenced with immunoSEQ multiplex PCR; TCRdb's copy has only in-frame clones and lacks some. D and trimming were read from the DNA, whereas the V and J calls and clone size are those reported in that table. The table records 300,000 to 400,000 clones, over 75% of them present only once.

The source is a man younger than 30 who had recovered from COVID-19. The chain links TRBV7-9 to TRBJ2-1; 8 nucleotides line up with TRBD1. Sequencing input: PBMCs or T cells enriched from blood (not recorded which). This CDR3 reads CASSPFRGRINEQFF. CDR3 nucleotides: TGTGCCAGCAGTCCATTCAGGGGGCGGATCAATGAGCAGTTCTTC.